Listed here is a single T cell receptor (beta chain). This sample stems from a study of blood T cell repertoires in COVID-19. The wider study: COVID-19 samples, acute and convalescent, were from the United States, Italy and Spain.

The CDR3 has 13 residues. Trimming took off 6 bases at V and 3 bases at J, with 12 bases between the two ends. CDR1 is SGHTA and CDR2 is FQGNSA in the germline V gene. Original methodology: Reference gene primer amplification yielded estimated nucleated cell counts. The repertoire was sequenced with immunoSEQ multiplex PCR; TCRdb's copy has only in-frame clones and lacks some. V, J and clone size derive from that table, while D and trimming were established from the DNA sequence. The table shows roughly 90,000 clones, with over 75% occurring only once. V usage is TRBV7-2 and J usage is TRBJ2-7; tentative D call: TRBD1 (6 bases). The TCR sequence derives from a woman of 80 years or more with active or convalescent COVID-19. Specimen: peripheral blood. CDR3 in DNA: TGTGCCAGCAGATACAGGGAAGGCTACGAGCAGTACTTC. Translation gives CASRYREGYEQYF.